This T cell receptor (beta chain) originates from a study of Graves' ophthalmopathy and Graves' hyperthyroidism. V lost 0 bases to trimming and J lost 2 bases, with 8 bases between them. CDR3 size: 13 residues. Germline lookup yields CDR1 SQVTM and CDR2 ANQGSEA. In donors with ophthalmopathy, activity was moderate-to-severe, with CAS ≥3, NOSPECS ≥4 and duration under 3 months. Other autoimmune diseases, uncontrolled infections, pregnancy or lactation ruled patients out of participation. The TCR beta CDR3 regions underwent amplification from RNA transcripts. Second-round multiplex PCR came after a first-round RT-PCR that employed HTBI primers. TCRdb re-analysed the multiplex PCR reads in MiXCR, keeping a single row per CDR3 protein. This repertoire shows 500,000 to 800,000 distinct CDR3 sequences, over 40% found once; its top ten account for more than 3%. This clonotype appeared many times.

This sequence joins TRBV29-1 and TRBJ2-7; tentatively, D is TRBD1 (5 bases). The TCR originated in an adult man with Graves' ophthalmopathy. The specimen was peripheral blood. In nucleotides, the CDR3 is TGCAGCGTTGAAGAGACAGACACCTACGAGCAGTACTTC. It codes for CSVEETDTYEQYF.